The clone carrying this TCR beta chain has more than one count but fewer than ten. What it binds is not known. The length of the CDR3 is 16 residues. The germline V and J ends were trimmed by 0 bases and 0 bases, with 11 bases remaining between them. Germline V gene lookup returns CDR1 SGHDN and CDR2 FVKESK. Tagging with unique molecular identifiers was a feature of the TCR beta cDNA libraries. Each batch of roughly 1 to 11 million T cells produced 450,000 to 500,000 cDNA molecules. One entry per CDR3 protein, called by TCRdb with MiXCR from the PCR reads. Of 750,000 to 950,000 distinct CDR3 sequences listed, approximately 53% are singletons. This entry comes from a study of post-analysis software for immune sequencing data. Turning to the study itself: As for disease course, relapsing-remitting, secondary progressive and progressive-relapsing multiple sclerosis were all included.

General study results and limits: Samples made in the same batch grouped tightly together by F measure. Significantly lower normalized Chao1 diversity was seen in multiple sclerosis patients than in controls. Patients carried a few TRBV segments more frequently than controls did, and TRBV5-6, TRBV5-1 and TRBV20-1 were among them.

The sequenced sample consisted of blood. The receptor was isolated from a girl between 5 and 17 years old with multiple sclerosis. The chain employs TRBV14 and TRBJ1-2; no reliable D call. The CDR3 is CASSQEFGVTNYGYTF. CDR3 bases: TGTGCCAGCAGCCAAGAGTTCGGCGTAACTAACTATGGCTACACCTTC.